Sequencing of this T cell receptor (beta chain) was carried out in a study of Graves' ophthalmopathy and Graves' hyperthyroidism. RNA transcripts served as template for amplifying TCR beta CDR3 sequences. The workflow started with a first-round RT-PCR run with HTBI primers and then moved on to a second-round multiplex PCR. TCRdb re-called the multiplex PCR reads through MiXCR, storing one row per CDR3 protein. Seen here are roughly 400,000 distinct CDR3 sequences, about 18% observed once, and the top ten hold roughly 2.3%. This clonotype has at least ten counts. The CDR3 covers 14 residues. Trimming left V 5 bases short and J 4 bases short, with 14 bases between.

The sequence was obtained from an adult woman with stable Graves' hyperthyroidism. The chain has TRBV12-3 or TRBV12-4 and TRBJ1-1, with a weak D call TRBD1 (5 bases). Sequenced material: peripheral blood. The CDR3 DNA follows: TGTGCCAGCAGTCCATCAGGGAAAGGCACTGAAGCTTTCTTT. Its protein is CASSPSGKGTEAFF.